This T cell receptor beta chain derives from a study of CD8+ T cells in alopecia areata. The V gene's germline CDR1 is SGHRS and CDR2 YFSETQ. The CDR3 has 15 residues. J gave up 7 bases and V 3 bases, and 8 bases lay outside the gene matches. Sequencing templates came from extracted RNA that was reverse transcribed into cDNA. Profiled with immunoSEQ multiplex PCR; TCRdb holds only in-frame clones, not every one. The sample lists more than 85,000 clones, over 40% occurring once. The chain combines TRBV5-1 with TRBJ1-2, with 11 bases that match TRBD1. This clonotype was obtained from a human donor with alopecia areata. The sample consisted of CD4+ T cells sorted from blood. The CDR3 region has the DNA TGCGCCAGCAGCTGGATGGACAGGGGGCAGGGTGGCTACACCTTC. This translates into CASSWMDRGQGGYTF.